Below, 24 T cell receptor beta chains from the same sample are listed, as sequenced in a study of CD8 T cells in Susac syndrome. RNA totalling 0.5 to 1 ug underwent reverse transcription with random hexamers. TCRdb itself ran the immunoSEQ multiplex PCR reads through MiXCR, one entry per CDR3 protein. The sample has some 300,000 distinct CDR3 sequences; 75% to 85% are singletons. The sequenced material came from CD8+ T cells from PBMCs. Source of these receptors: a human donor with multiple sclerosis.

This chain uses TRBV20-1 with TRBJ2-3, with a weak D call TRBD2 (5 bases). This CDR3 is 17 amino acids long. V was clipped by 0 bases and J by 0 bases, with 16 bases between them. Germline-derived CDR1 and CDR2 are DFQATT and SNEGSKA (reference sequence). This CDR3 is CSARDFLEGESTDTQYF. In DNA, the CDR3 is TGCAGTGCTAGAGATTTTCTAGAGGGAGAAAGCACAGATACGCAGTATTTT.

The chain has TRBV25-1 and TRBJ2-7, with TRBD2 matching 7 bases. Germline V gene data show CDR1 as MGHDK and CDR2 as SYGVNS. This CDR3 has 14 residues. After removal of 3 bases from V and 4 bases from J, the junction contained 6 bases not matched to a gene. This CDR3 reads CASSDGGRGYEQYF. The CDR3 DNA sequence: TGTGCCAGCAGTGACGGGGGGAGGGGATACGAGCAGTACTTC.

The gene calls are TRBV6-5 and TRBJ1-2; perhaps TRBD1 as D (5 bases). Trimming took off 2 bases at V and 6 bases at J, with 10 bases between the two ends. CDR1 is MNHEY, CDR2 SVGAGI, per germline. There are 13 residues in the CDR3. The CDR3 sequence is CASSYTGQDGYTF. CDR3 sequence (DNA): TGTGCCAGCAGTTACACAGGACAAGATGGCTACACCTTC.

The CDR3 loop is CASSGPDRNTGELFF. As DNA, the CDR3 is TGTGCCAGTAGTGGGCCGGACCGGAACACCGGGGAGCTGTTTTTT. The V call is TRBV19, the J call TRBJ2-2; D ambiguous. V dropped 5 bases and J dropped 1 base, with 11 bases sitting between them. Germline V gives CDR1 LNHDA, CDR2 SQIVND (reference sequence). CDR3 length: 15 amino acids.

The chain recombines TRBV4-3 with TRBJ1-5; D not certain. The CDR3 is 13 amino acids. CDR1 LGHNA and CDR2 YSLEER come from the germline V gene. With 0 bases removed from V and 3 bases from J, the gap between germline ends came to 3 bases. CDR3 residues: CASSQEYNQPQHF. For the CDR3, the DNA is TGCGCCAGCAGCCAAGAGTACAATCAGCCCCAGCATTTT.

The V call is TRBV30, the J call TRBJ2-3; D might be TRBD1 (5 bases). Between the trimmed V and J ends, which lost 0 bases and 6 bases, there was a span of 13 bases. The CDR3 is 14 residues long. The V gene's germline CDR1 is GTSNPN and CDR2 SVGIG (reference sequence). In DNA, the CDR3 is TGTGCCTGGAGTGTACTGGGGCCGGGCGATACGCAGTATTTT. Its translation: CAWSVLGPGDTQYF.

This chain joins TRBV2 and TRBJ2-7; 8 nucleotides agree with TRBD2. Germline V gene lookup returns CDR1 SNHLY and CDR2 FYNNEI. This CDR3 is 15 amino acids long. V lost 6 bases to trimming and J lost 2 bases; unmatched junction nucleotides: 9. The CDR3 nucleotides are TGTGCCAGCAGCCCAACCCCAGCGGGAGCCTACGAGCAGTACTTC. As protein: CASSPTPAGAYEQYF.

This chain uses TRBV12-3 or TRBV12-4 with TRBJ2-1; 11 bases agree with TRBD1. With V trimmed by 4 bases and J by 5 bases, 4 bases remained unmatched. The CDR3 extends over 15 amino acids. The CDR3 spells CASSWTGGRDNEQFF. The DNA of the CDR3 is TGTGCCAGCAGTTGGACAGGGGGCCGGGACAATGAGCAGTTCTTC.

The chain combines TRBV20-1 with TRBJ1-1; 8 positions agree with TRBD1. This CDR3 comprises 15 residues. With 5 bases clipped from V and 4 bases from J, the junction kept 12 bases outside the gene matches. Per the germline V gene, CDR1 is DFQATT and CDR2 is SNEGSKA (reference sequence). CDR3 in amino acids: CSAPLWTGSTTEAFF. CDR3 nucleotides: TGCAGTGCTCCCCTCTGGACAGGGAGCACCACTGAAGCTTTCTTT.

The rearrangement uses TRBV7-8 and TRBJ1-1; no reliable D call. CDR3 size: 14 residues. Germline CDR1 reads SGHVS; CDR2 reads FQNEAQ. Trimming pared 0 bases from V and 1 base from J, leaving 6 bases between. The CDR3 coding sequence is TGTGCCAGCAGCTTAGCGCCCAGGAACACTGAAGCTTTCTTT. Its translation: CASSLAPRNTEAFF.

V is TRBV24-1 and J is TRBJ2-3, with TRBD2 matching over 9 bases. Losses at the gene ends were 1 base for V and 5 bases for J; bases not matched to a gene: 12. The CDR3 runs 18 residues. The germline V gene encodes CDR1 KGHDR and CDR2 SFDVKD. The DNA of the CDR3 is TGTGCCACCAGTGATTTCGGCCCCGGTAGCGGGAGCGTAGATACGCAGTATTTT. Amino acids: CATSDFGPGSGSVDTQYF.

V usage is TRBV5-6 and J usage is TRBJ2-1; 10 positions agree with TRBD2. The CDR3 extends over 15 amino acids. CDR1 is SGHDT, CDR2 YYEEEE, per germline. After removal of 3 bases from V and 4 bases from J, the junction contained 4 bases not matched to a gene. The CDR3 reads CASSSETSGYNEQFF. Written as DNA, the CDR3 is TGTGCCAGCAGCTCGGAGACTAGCGGGTACAATGAGCAGTTCTTC.

V usage is TRBV14 and J usage is TRBJ1-2; TRBD1 aligns across 7 bases. The CDR3 runs to 15 residues. The V gene's germline CDR1 is SGHDN and CDR2 FVKESK. V was clipped by 3 bases and J by 5 bases; unmatched bases: 9. CDR3 nucleotides: TGTGCCAGCAGCCAGCACAGGGGAATCGGGTATGGCTACACCTTC. Its translation is CASSQHRGIGYGYTF.

This sequence joins TRBV19 and TRBJ1-1; 8 bases fit TRBD1. V was clipped by 1 base and J by 11 bases; unmatched bases: 15. The CDR3 consists of 16 residues. Germline values: CDR1 LNHDA, CDR2 SQIVND (reference sequence). The CDR3 nucleotides are TGTGCCAGTAGTATAGCCCCTACAGGGGGTGGCCATGGGGCTTTCTTT. It encodes CASSIAPTGGGHGAFF.

The chain joins TRBV6-2 or TRBV6-3 to TRBJ2-7; 7 bases line up with TRBD2. V shed 3 bases and J 2 bases; nucleotides not matched to a gene: 10. This CDR3 is 16 amino acids long. CDR1 and CDR2 from the germline V gene are MNHEY and SVGEGT. The CDR3 region has the DNA TGTGCCAGCAGTTATTCTGATCGGGAGGACCCCTACGAGCAGTACTTC. The encoded protein is CASSYSDREDPYEQYF.

This clonotype was detected only once. This CDR3 is CASSMRAAHNQPQHF. DNA for the CDR3: TGTGCCAGTAGTATGAGGGCAGCGCACAATCAGCCCCAGCATTTT. The rearrangement uses TRBV19 and TRBJ1-5; D is uncertain. The germline V and J ends were trimmed by 3 bases and 3 bases, with 12 bases remaining between them. The CDR3 is 15 residues long. Germline V gene data show CDR1 as LNHDA and CDR2 as SQIVND (reference sequence).

This sequence joins TRBV7-9 and TRBJ2-5; possible D gene TRBD1, 6 bases. CDR3 length: 13 amino acids. Germline V gives CDR1 SEHNR, CDR2 FQNEAQ (reference sequence). The V gene lost 4 bases and the J gene lost 4 bases, with 10 bases spanning the gap. CDR3 amino acids: CASSSGQPETQYF. For the CDR3, the DNA is TGTGCCAGCAGCTCTGGACAGCCAGAGACCCAGTACTTC.

The CDR3 protein is CASSYRVSYEQYF. CDR3 bases: TGTGCCAGCAGTTACCGGGTTTCCTACGAGCAGTACTTC. This chain joins TRBV27 and TRBJ2-7; D is undetermined. The CDR3 is 13 residues long. The V gene lost 4 bases and the J gene lost 1 base, with 8 bases spanning the gap. Germline CDR1 and CDR2: MNHEY and SMNVEV (reference sequence).

V and J are TRBV6-5 and TRBJ1-5; 8 positions match TRBD1. This CDR3 is 18 amino acids long. Germline V lookup: CDR1 MNHEY, CDR2 SVGAGI. V shed 2 bases and J 0 bases; nucleotides not matched to a gene: 9. This CDR3 is CASSYRTGTAYSNQPQHF. In DNA, the CDR3 is TGTGCCAGCAGTTACAGGACAGGGACTGCCTATAGCAATCAGCCCCAGCATTTT.

The gene calls are TRBV25-1 and TRBJ2-7; D unclear. This CDR3 spans 15 amino acids. Between the trimmed V and J ends, which lost 4 bases and 2 bases, there was a span of 15 bases. Per germline, CDR1 MGHDK and CDR2 SYGVNS. The CDR3 nucleotides read TGTGCCAGCAGTGGTGGGTTCGTGGGGACCTACGAGCAGTACTTC. Amino acid sequence: CASSGGFVGTYEQYF.

The chain uses TRBV7-2 and TRBJ2-1, with 9 bases lining up with TRBD2. Germline assignment: CDR1 SGHTA and CDR2 FQGNSA. The trim removed 2 bases at V and 7 bases at J, leaving 3 bases unmatched. The CDR3 has 14 amino acids. CDR3 DNA: TGTGCCAGCAGCTTAAGGCTAGCGGGAAATGAGCAGTTCTTC. Translated, it gives CASSLRLAGNEQFF.

The chain is built from TRBV19 and TRBJ1-1; D uncertain. Germline CDR1 LNHDA, CDR2 SQIVND (reference sequence). This CDR3 has 14 amino acids. V was cut by 1 base and J by 1 base, with 7 bases left in between. DNA for the CDR3: TGTGCCAGTAGTATAGCCGATACGAACACTGAAGCTTTCTTT. Translating gives CASSIADTNTEAFF.

This chain uses TRBV28 with TRBJ2-7; D call uncertain. The CDR3 contains 14 residues. Trimming stripped 4 bases from V and 0 bases from J, with 10 bases between. CDR1 MDHEN and CDR2 SYDVKM come from the germline V gene. The CDR3, as DNA: TGTGCCAGCAGTTCCAGGACGGTCTCCTACGAGCAGTACTTC. Translated: CASSSRTVSYEQYF.

V gene TRBV27 combines with J gene TRBJ2-1; maybe TRBD2 (5 bases). Germline lookup yields CDR1 MNHEY and CDR2 SMNVEV (reference sequence). The germline V and J ends were trimmed by 5 bases and 5 bases, with 22 bases remaining between them. The CDR3 contains 17 residues. The CDR3 loop is CASSTPEGGGNNNEQFF. CDR3 bases: TGTGCCAGCAGTACCCCAGAGGGCGGAGGTAATAACAATGAGCAGTTCTTC.